This record concerns one T cell receptor beta chain sequence. TCRdb keeps only in-frame clones here, not all; method: immunoSEQ multiplex PCR. The repertoire holds 280,000 or so clones, around 86% seen once, with 2.1% in the top ten. These data originate in a study of blood T cell repertoires in COVID-19. Sequencing was carried out using peripheral blood. The clonotype comes from a woman in her twenties or thirties who had recovered from COVID-19.

The CDR3 spells CASSTGMGYEQYF. The CDR3 nucleotides read TGTGCCAGCAGTACCGGGATGGGGTACGAGCAGTACTTC. The V call is TRBV28, the J call TRBJ2-7, with D perhaps matching TRBD2 (5 bases). The CDR3 has 13 amino acids. Trimming removed 5 bases at V and 4 bases at J, with 12 bases between. Germline V lookup: CDR1 MDHEN, CDR2 SYDVKM.